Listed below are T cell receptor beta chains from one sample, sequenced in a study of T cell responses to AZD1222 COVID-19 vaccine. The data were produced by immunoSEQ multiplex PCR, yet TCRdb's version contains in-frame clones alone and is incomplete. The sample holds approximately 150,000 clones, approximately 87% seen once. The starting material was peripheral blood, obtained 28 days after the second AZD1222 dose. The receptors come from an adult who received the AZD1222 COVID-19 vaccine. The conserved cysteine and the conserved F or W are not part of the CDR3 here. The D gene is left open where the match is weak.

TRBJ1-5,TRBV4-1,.,ASSQAEREDQPQH
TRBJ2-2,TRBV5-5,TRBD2,ASSSTGTTITGELF
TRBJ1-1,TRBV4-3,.,ASSQDGFVQGLNTEAF
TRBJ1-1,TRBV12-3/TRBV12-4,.,ASSPAPVGAF
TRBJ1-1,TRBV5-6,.,ASSLRGRTNSEAF
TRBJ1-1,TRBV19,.,ASRTQGRFPEAF
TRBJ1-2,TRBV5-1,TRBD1,ASSLVNGTGANYGYT
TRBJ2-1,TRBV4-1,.,ASSQDSASYNEQF
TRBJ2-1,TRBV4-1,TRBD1,ASSQISGQPGHNEQF
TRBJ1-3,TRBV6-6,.,ASSPREENTIY
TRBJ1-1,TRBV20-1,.,SARDKLHAF
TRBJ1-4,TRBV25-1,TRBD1,ASRPGQANEKLF
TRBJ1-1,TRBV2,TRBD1,ASTGQGAINTEAF
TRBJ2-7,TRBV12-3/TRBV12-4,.,ASRAQGREQY
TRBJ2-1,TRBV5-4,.,ASSLSGQYNEQF
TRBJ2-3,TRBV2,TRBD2,ASTRRSGGGDTQY
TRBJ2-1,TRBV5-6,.,ASSFPGSNEQF
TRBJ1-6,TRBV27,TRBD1,ASSFGGGSTYNSPLH
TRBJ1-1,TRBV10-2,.,ASSYETGFRLDTEAF
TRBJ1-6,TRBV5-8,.,ASSLYIRQGSSPLH
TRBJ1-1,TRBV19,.,ASTRDRRTEAF
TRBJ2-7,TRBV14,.,ASSQDVWGMEQY
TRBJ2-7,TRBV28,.,ASTYREDEQY
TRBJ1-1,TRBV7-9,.,ASSPRAEAF
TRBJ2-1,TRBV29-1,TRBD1,SVGGQDYNEQF
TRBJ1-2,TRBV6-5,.,ASTNRGGGGYT
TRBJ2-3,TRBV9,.,ASATPAPTSFGLY
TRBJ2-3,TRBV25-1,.,ASSAPRSSDTQY
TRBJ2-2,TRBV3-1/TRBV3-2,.,ASSQFGELF
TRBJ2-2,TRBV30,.,AWSTLIGPAENTGELF
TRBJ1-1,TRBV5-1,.,ASSEYPRGGTEAF
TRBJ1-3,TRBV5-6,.,ASSRRGNSGNTIY
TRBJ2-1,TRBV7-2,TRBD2,ASSLAGGPMNEQF
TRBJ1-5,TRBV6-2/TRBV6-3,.,ASSYNYQPQH
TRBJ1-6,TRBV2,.,ASSVRNREISPLH
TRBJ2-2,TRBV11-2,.,ASSAPHGDARRTGELF
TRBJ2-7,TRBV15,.,ATSSGPGQLYEQY
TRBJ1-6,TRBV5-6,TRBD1,ASSSQRDTGADSPLH
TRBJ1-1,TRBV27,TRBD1,ASSYTRGREAF
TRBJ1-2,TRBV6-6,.,ASSYVGGYGYT
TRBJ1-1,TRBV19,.,ATSYSGKMNTEAF
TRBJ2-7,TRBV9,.,ASSVGSGTFDWEQY
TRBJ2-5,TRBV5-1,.,ASSFQGSSKETQY
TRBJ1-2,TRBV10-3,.,ATSPLSLGYT
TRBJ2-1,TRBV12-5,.,ASGPLGGFVEQF
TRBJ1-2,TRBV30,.,AWSPFTHYGYT
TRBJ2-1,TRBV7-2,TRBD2,ASSLVASSGPNEQF
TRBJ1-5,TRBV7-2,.,ASSPSNGEPQH